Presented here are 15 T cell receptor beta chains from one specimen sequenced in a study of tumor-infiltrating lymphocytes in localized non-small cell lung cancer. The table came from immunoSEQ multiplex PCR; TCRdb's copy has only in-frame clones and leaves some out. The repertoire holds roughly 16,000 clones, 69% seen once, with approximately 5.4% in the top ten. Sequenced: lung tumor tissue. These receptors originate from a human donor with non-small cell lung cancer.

Written as DNA, the CDR3 is TGTGCCAGTAGCCCCCGGGACAGGGACTATGGCTACACCTTC. This encodes CASSPRDRDYGYTF. The chain is built from TRBV19 and TRBJ1-2, with 9 bases matching TRBD1. V was pared by 6 bases and J by 3 bases, with 5 bases of the junction left unmatched. Germline V gene sequence: CDR1 LNHDA, CDR2 SQIVND (reference sequence). This CDR3 is 14 amino acids long.

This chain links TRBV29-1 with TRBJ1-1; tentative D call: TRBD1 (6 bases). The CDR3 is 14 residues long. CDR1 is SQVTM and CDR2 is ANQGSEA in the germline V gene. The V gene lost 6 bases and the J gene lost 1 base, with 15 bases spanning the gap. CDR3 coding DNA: TGCAGCGTCTCAGGACAGTGGGCGAACACTGAAGCTTTCTTT. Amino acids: CSVSGQWANTEAFF.

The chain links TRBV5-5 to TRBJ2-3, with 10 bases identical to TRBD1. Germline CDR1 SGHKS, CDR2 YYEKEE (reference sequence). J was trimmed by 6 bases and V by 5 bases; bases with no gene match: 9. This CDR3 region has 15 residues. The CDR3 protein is CASRDRTGGRDTQYF. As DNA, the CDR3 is TGTGCCAGCAGGGACCGGACAGGGGGAAGGGATACGCAGTATTTT.

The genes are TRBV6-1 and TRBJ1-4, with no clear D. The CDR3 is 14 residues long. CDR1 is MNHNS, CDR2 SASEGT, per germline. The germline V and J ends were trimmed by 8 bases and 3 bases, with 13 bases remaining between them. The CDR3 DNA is TGTGCCAGCGGCCGGGGTGCTGCTAATGAAAAACTGTTTTTT. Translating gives CASGRGAANEKLFF.

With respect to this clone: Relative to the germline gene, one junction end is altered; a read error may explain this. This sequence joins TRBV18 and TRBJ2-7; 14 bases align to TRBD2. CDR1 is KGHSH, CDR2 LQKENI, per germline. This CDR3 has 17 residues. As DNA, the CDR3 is TGTGTCAGCTCAGCGGGACTAGCGGGGGTACCGTCCTACGAGCAGTACTTC. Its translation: CVSSAGLAGVPSYEQYF.

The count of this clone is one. The CDR3 DNA sequence: TGTGCCAGCAGCCCCGGACAGGGGTTTAGCGAGCAGTACTTC. As protein: CASSPGQGFSEQYF. The chain employs TRBV7-2 and TRBJ2-7; 9 nucleotides align to TRBD1. Germline lookup yields CDR1 SGHTA and CDR2 FQGNSA. With 5 bases clipped from V and 6 bases from J, the junction kept 8 bases outside the gene matches. The CDR3 is 14 amino acids.

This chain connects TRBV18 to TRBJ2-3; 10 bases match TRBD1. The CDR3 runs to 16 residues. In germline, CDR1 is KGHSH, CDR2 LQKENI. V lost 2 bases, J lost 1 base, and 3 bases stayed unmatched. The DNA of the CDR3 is TGTGCCAGCTCACCATTGGACAGGGGGGGCACAGATACGCAGTATTTT. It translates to CASSPLDRGGTDTQYF.

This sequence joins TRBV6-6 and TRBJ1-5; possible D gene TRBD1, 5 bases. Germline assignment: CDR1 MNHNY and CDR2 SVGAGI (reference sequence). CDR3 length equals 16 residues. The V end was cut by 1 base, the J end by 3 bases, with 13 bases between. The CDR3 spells CASSYFLDNTNQPQHF. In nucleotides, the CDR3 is TGTGCCAGCAGTTACTTCTTGGACAATACCAATCAGCCCCAGCATTTT.

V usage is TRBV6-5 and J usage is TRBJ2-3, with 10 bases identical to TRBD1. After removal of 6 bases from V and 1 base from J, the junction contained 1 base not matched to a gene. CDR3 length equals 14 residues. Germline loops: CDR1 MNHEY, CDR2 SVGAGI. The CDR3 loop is CASRGTGGTDTQYF. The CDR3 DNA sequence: TGTGCCAGCAGAGGGACAGGGGGCACAGATACGCAGTATTTT.

The CDR3 coding sequence is TGTGCCAGCAGCTTCGGCCGGGGGGAAAAACTGTTTTTT. Translation gives CASSFGRGEKLFF. The chain combines TRBV5-6 with TRBJ1-4; the D gene is possibly TRBD1 (5 bases). V gave up 2 bases and J gave up 8 bases, with 10 bases separating them. The CDR3 sequence is 13 residues long. Germline V gene sequence: CDR1 SGHDT, CDR2 YYEEEE.

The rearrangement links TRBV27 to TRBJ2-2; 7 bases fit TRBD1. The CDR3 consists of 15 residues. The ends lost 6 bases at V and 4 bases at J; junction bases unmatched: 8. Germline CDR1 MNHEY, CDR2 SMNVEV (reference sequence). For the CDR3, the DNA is TGTGCCAGCAGGCTAGGGGGCGCGGGCACCGGGGAGCTGTTTTTT. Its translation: CASRLGGAGTGELFF.

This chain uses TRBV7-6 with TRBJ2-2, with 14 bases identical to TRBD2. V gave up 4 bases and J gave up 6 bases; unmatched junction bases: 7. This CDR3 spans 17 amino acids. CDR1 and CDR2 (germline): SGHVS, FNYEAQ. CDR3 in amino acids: CASSWAGLAGVAGELFF. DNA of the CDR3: TGTGCCAGCAGCTGGGCGGGACTAGCGGGAGTCGCCGGGGAGCTGTTTTTT.

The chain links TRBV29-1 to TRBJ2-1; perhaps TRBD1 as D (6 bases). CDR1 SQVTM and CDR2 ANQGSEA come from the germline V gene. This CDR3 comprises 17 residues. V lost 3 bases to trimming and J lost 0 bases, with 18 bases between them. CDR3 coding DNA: TGCAGCGTTGATCCCGGACAGTCTTCGAGCTCCTACAATGAGCAGTTCTTC. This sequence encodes CSVDPGQSSSSYNEQFF.

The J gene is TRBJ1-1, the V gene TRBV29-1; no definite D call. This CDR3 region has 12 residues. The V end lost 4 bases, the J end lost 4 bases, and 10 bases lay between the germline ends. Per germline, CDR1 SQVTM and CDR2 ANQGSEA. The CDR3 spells CSVAGWSTEAFF. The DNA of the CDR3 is TGCAGCGTTGCGGGATGGAGCACTGAAGCTTTCTTT.

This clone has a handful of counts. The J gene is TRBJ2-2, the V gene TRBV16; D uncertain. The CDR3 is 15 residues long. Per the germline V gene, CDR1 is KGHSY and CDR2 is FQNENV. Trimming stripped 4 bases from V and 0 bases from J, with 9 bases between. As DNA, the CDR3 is TGTGCCAGCAGCCCCGCCGGAGCGAACACCGGGGAGCTGTTTTTT. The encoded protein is CASSPAGANTGELFF.